This T cell receptor (beta chain) comes out of a study of cytomegalovirus exposure and HLA in healthy donors. Points from the study as a whole: In a later analysis, HLA-associated beta chains showed higher expansion and lower generation probabilities than comparable chains. Some V segments, including TRBV6-2 and TRBV6-3, were excluded as indistinguishable. Cytomegalovirus-associated status was assigned to some 180 TCR beta chains.

Trimming cost V 8 bases and J 2 bases, with 13 bases left between them. Germline V lookup: CDR1 LNHDA, CDR2 SQIVND (reference sequence). This CDR3 region has 13 residues. Healthy bone marrow donors made up the donor group. Use of 60 Vbeta and 13 Jbeta primers characterized the PCR. Clones were sequenced by immunoSEQ multiplex PCR, and TCRdb holds only the in-frame ones, with some missing. This sample carries about 160,000 clones, 77% of them seen once, and the ten largest clones take roughly 7%. Concerning this clone itself: Its specificity is not known.

Sequences were obtained from PBMCs. This receptor was obtained from a male donor in good health and CMV-seropositive. The J gene is TRBJ2-7, the V gene TRBV19; D may be TRBD1 (6 bases). CDR3 DNA sequence: TGTGCCAGTCTAGACAGGCTCACCTACGAGCAGTACTTC. As protein: CASLDRLTYEQYF.